This passage covers 21 T cell receptor beta chains from one sample sequenced in a study of blood T cell repertoires in COVID-19. Profiled with immunoSEQ multiplex PCR; TCRdb holds only in-frame clones, not every one. The sample holds around 380,000 clones; roughly four fifths are singletons and the top ten take more than 0.85%. The sample consisted of peripheral blood. The receptors originated from a human donor with acute or convalescent COVID-19. The donor label of this sample is uncertain.

The chain uses TRBV20-1 and TRBJ2-5; 10 positions agree with TRBD2. V shed 3 bases and J 5 bases; nucleotides not matched to a gene: 15. The CDR3 consists of 17 residues. The germline V gene has CDR1 DFQATT and CDR2 SNEGSKA (reference sequence). DNA for the CDR3: TGCAGTGCTAGTCTTAGCGGGAGGCCCTCCTTTGGGGAGACCCAGTACTTC. It specifies CSASLSGRPSFGETQYF.

The chain links TRBV6-5 to TRBJ1-4, with 8 bases that match TRBD1. This CDR3 region has 14 residues. J gave up 7 bases and V 3 bases, and 4 bases lay outside the gene matches. The germline V gene encodes CDR1 MNHEY and CDR2 SVGAGI. CDR3 sequence reads: CASSYDGTGEKLFF. The CDR3 bases are TGTGCCAGCAGTTATGACGGGACAGGTGAAAAACTGTTTTTT.

The chain couples TRBV24-1 to TRBJ2-5; weak D call: TRBD1 (5 bases). Trimming cost V 5 bases and J 7 bases, with 13 bases left between them. The CDR3 length is 13 residues. Germline assignment: CDR1 KGHDR and CDR2 SFDVKD. In nucleotides, the CDR3 is TGTGCCACCAGTGGCCAGACCGACAGGACCCAGTACTTC. This sequence encodes CATSGQTDRTQYF.

The chain recombines TRBV10-3 with TRBJ1-1, with D maybe TRBD1 (6 bases). Trimming cost V 2 bases and J 6 bases, with 16 bases left between them. Germline CDR1 ENHRY, CDR2 SYGVKD. The CDR3 spans 15 residues. CDR3 sequence: CAISERSGVLAEAFF. DNA of the CDR3: TGTGCCATCAGTGAGAGGTCAGGGGTACTTGCTGAAGCTTTCTTT.

The chain joins TRBV7-9 to TRBJ1-1, with D possibly TRBD1 on 6 matching bases. Trimming stripped 2 bases from V and 5 bases from J, with 15 bases between. The CDR3 is 15 residues long. Germline V lookup: CDR1 SEHNR, CDR2 FQNEAQ (reference sequence). Here the CDR3 DNA reads TGTGCCAGCAGCTTAAACGGGGCAGGGGTTACTGAAGCTTTCTTT. Its protein is CASSLNGAGVTEAFF.

The J gene is TRBJ1-1, the V gene TRBV28, with a tentative D call TRBD1 (6 bases). Trimming pared 3 bases from V and 5 bases from J, leaving 13 bases between. Germline CDR1 MDHEN, CDR2 SYDVKM. The CDR3 sequence is 14 residues long. The CDR3 loop reads CASSFAGAGTEAFF. Written as DNA, the CDR3 is TGTGCCAGCAGTTTTGCAGGGGCGGGTACTGAAGCTTTCTTT.

This clone was seen more than once but under ten times. The chain joins TRBV4-1 to TRBJ1-6; D is ambiguous. CDR3 length: 18 residues. Germline CDR1 and CDR2: MGHRA and YSYEKL. Trimming took off 0 bases at V and 0 bases at J, with 12 bases between the two ends. This CDR3 is CASSQDPFISSYNSPLHF. For the CDR3, the DNA is TGCGCCAGCAGCCAAGACCCTTTCATTAGCTCCTATAATTCACCCCTCCACTTT.

This clone was counted between two and nine times. Within the sample, other DNA sequences also encode this same CDR3. The chain recombines TRBV15 with TRBJ1-4; TRBD1 matches at 9 bases. Trimming took 4 bases from V and 6 from J; bases not matched to a gene: 9. The germline V gene encodes CDR1 LNHNV and CDR2 YYDKDF (reference sequence). This CDR3 has 16 amino acids. The CDR3 reads CATSNTLGQGYEKLFF. The CDR3 DNA reads as TGTGCCACCAGCAACACCTTGGGACAGGGATATGAAAAACTGTTTTTT.

V gene TRBV6-6 combines with J gene TRBJ2-7; TRBD1 matches 10 bases. The germline gives CDR1 MNHNY, CDR2 SVGAGI (reference sequence). The V and J ends lost 6 bases and 3 bases, in that order; junction bases with no gene match: 2. The CDR3 has 13 amino acids. The CDR3 DNA reads as TGTGCCAGCAGCCGGGACAGGGGCTACGAGCAGTACTTC. This gives the protein CASSRDRGYEQYF.

For the CDR3, the DNA is TGTGCCAGTAGTATAGGACCTCCTGGGACTGCCGCCTACGAGCAGTACTTC. This encodes CASSIGPPGTAAYEQYF. This chain links TRBV19 with TRBJ2-7; tentative D call: TRBD2 (6 bases). The CDR3 is 17 amino acids. V dropped 1 base and J dropped 2 bases, with 18 bases sitting between them. The germline V gene encodes CDR1 LNHDA and CDR2 SQIVND (reference sequence). Full variable domain (rest looked up from reference TRBV19 and TRBJ2-7): DGGITQSPKYLFRKEGQNVTLSCEQNLNHDAMYWYRQDPGQGLRLIYYSQIVNDFQKGDIAEGYSVSREKKESFPLTVTSAQKNPTAFYLCASSIGPPGTAAYEQYFGPGTRLTVT.

This chain joins TRBV3-1 (or the pseudogene TRBV3-2) and TRBJ2-5, with D possibly being TRBD2 (6 bases). V was pared by 4 bases and J by 5 bases, with 20 bases between. Germline V gives CDR1 LGHDT, CDR2 YNNKEL (reference sequence). CDR3 length equals 16 residues. Here the CDR3 reads CASSLQFTSLGETQYF. The CDR3 DNA reads as TGTGCCAGCAGCCTACAATTCACTAGCCTAGGGGAGACCCAGTACTTC.

With regard to this clone: The sample contains more than one DNA sequence encoding this CDR3. J is TRBJ2-7 and V is TRBV3-1 (or the pseudogene TRBV3-2), with TRBD2 matching over 11 bases. CDR1 is LGHDT, CDR2 YNNKEL, per germline (reference sequence). CDR3 length: 15 amino acids. Trimming took 1 base from V and 1 from J; bases not matched to a gene: 0. The CDR3 region has the DNA TGTGCCAGCAGCCAAGGACTAGCGGGGTCCTACGAGCAGTACTTC. Translated, it gives CASSQGLAGSYEQYF.

This chain uses TRBV7-2 with TRBJ2-5, with D possibly matching TRBD1 (5 bases). This CDR3 region has 13 residues. Trimming cost V 2 bases and J 9 bases, with 13 bases left between them. Looked up from germline, CDR1 is SGHTA and CDR2 is FQGNSA. CDR3 amino acids: CASSLRTPAAQYF. The CDR3 DNA is TGTGCCAGCAGCTTAAGGACACCTGCGGCCCAGTACTTC.

The chain employs TRBV21-1 and TRBJ2-1; the table's TRBD2 call for D was not verified on the DNA. TRBV21-1 is flagged as a pseudogene. This CDR3 has 16 residues. CDR3 region: CASRGCRGSPSNEQFF. CDR3 sequence (DNA): TGTGCCAGCCGCGGTTGTCGGGGAAGTCCCTCCAATGAGCAGTTCTTC.

The gene calls are TRBV6-5 and TRBJ1-2; 9 bases align to TRBD1. V lost 0 bases, J lost 4 bases, and 6 bases stayed unmatched. The germline gives CDR1 MNHEY, CDR2 SVGAGI. CDR3 length: 16 amino acids. The CDR3 DNA is TGTGCCAGCAGTTACTCAACCCCGGGACAGGGCTATGGCTACACCTTC. Translation gives CASSYSTPGQGYGYTF.

V usage is TRBV2 and J usage is TRBJ2-7; TRBD2 might be the D (7 bases). CDR1 and CDR2 from the germline V gene are SNHLY and FYNNEI. CDR3 length equals 15 residues. V was shortened by 5 bases and J by 2 bases, with 16 bases between the two germline ends. The chain's CDR3 is CASSTGLGGTYEQYF. The CDR3, as DNA: TGTGCCAGCAGTACAGGGCTCGGGGGGACCTACGAGCAGTACTTC.

As concerns this clone: Additional DNA sequences in this sample encode the identical CDR3. The V call is TRBV18, the J call TRBJ1-4, with D unresolved. The CDR3 length is 13 residues. Per germline, CDR1 KGHSH and CDR2 LQKENI. V was trimmed by 4 bases and J by 4 bases, leaving 7 bases between them. CDR3: CASSQGLNEKLFF. DNA of the CDR3: TGTGCCAGCTCACAAGGACTTAATGAAAAACTGTTTTTT.

The gene calls are TRBV19 and TRBJ1-5; TRBD1 might be the D (5 bases). The V gene's germline CDR1 is LNHDA and CDR2 SQIVND (reference sequence). This CDR3 has 16 residues. V lost 3 bases, J lost 0 bases, and 12 bases lay in between. CDR3 in amino acids: CASSITAGNSNQPQHF. The DNA of the CDR3 is TGTGCCAGTAGTATTACGGCAGGGAATAGCAATCAGCCCCAGCATTTT.

V gene TRBV29-1 combines with J gene TRBJ1-2, with 11 bases fitting TRBD1. The CDR3 spans 12 residues. Per germline, CDR1 SQVTM and CDR2 ANQGSEA. The ends lost 7 bases at V and 13 bases at J; junction bases unmatched: 11. The CDR3 protein is CSAEDRGQKSTF. CDR3 DNA: TGCAGCGCCGAGGACAGGGGGCAAAAGTCCACCTTC.

This chain connects TRBV5-1 to TRBJ2-5; D might be TRBD1 (5 bases). CDR3 length: 14 amino acids. Germline CDR1 reads SGHRS; CDR2 reads YFSETQ. V lost 0 bases and J lost 2, with 8 bases in between. DNA for the CDR3: TGCGCCAGCAGCTTGGGACAGTATCAAGAGACCCAGTACTTC. Its protein is CASSLGQYQETQYF. The full variable domain, its missing parts supplied by reference TRBV5-1 and TRBJ2-5, is KAGVTQTPRYLIKTRGQQVTLSCSPISGHRSVSWYQQTPGQGLQFLFEYFSETQRNKGNFPGRFSGRQFSNSRSEMNVSTLELGDSALYLCASSLGQYQETQYFGPGTRLLVL.

The genes are TRBV18 and TRBJ2-7, with 7 positions matching TRBD1. The CDR3 sequence is 16 residues long. From germline, CDR1 is KGHSH and CDR2 LQKENI. J lost 2 bases, V lost 2 bases, and 9 bases had no gene match. In DNA, the CDR3 is TGTGCCAGCTCACCAAGGGGGCTCAGGGACACCTACGAGCAGTACTTC. This translates into CASSPRGLRDTYEQYF.